This entry is about one T cell receptor beta chain. Antigen unknown. Data came from immunoSEQ multiplex PCR; TCRdb stores just in-frame clones and leaves some out. The sample contains tens of thousands of clones, 75% to 80% of which appear only once. The CDR3 is 14 residues long. Germline loops: CDR1 SGDLS, CDR2 YYNGEE. The ends were cut back, 0 bases at V and 8 bases at J, with 12 bases in the middle. The record originates from a study of OX40 agonist ivuxolimab in advanced cancers. Study context: Head and neck, renal cell, melanoma or hepatocellular carcinoma were the cancers that dose-escalation patients had. Earlier anti-PD-1, anti-PD-L1 or anti-CTLA-4 therapy was permitted; about 39% had received some. Study-level findings and limits: Partial responders treated at 0.1-3.0 mg/kg exhibited clonal expansion among the lowest measured.

Collection of blood occurred at baseline, at cycle 4 day 1, and at cycle 7 day 1. This sequence joins TRBV9 and TRBJ1-5; D remains ambiguous. The sample in question was CD4+ or CD8+ T cells sorted from blood, obtained in a trial of the OX40 agonist ivuxolimab. The clonotype comes from an adult with an advanced solid tumor such as melanoma, head and neck, liver or kidney cancer. As DNA, the CDR3 is TGTGCCAGCAGCGTAGCGGGCGGTAGGGAGCCCCAGCATTTT. Translation gives CASSVAGGREPQHF.